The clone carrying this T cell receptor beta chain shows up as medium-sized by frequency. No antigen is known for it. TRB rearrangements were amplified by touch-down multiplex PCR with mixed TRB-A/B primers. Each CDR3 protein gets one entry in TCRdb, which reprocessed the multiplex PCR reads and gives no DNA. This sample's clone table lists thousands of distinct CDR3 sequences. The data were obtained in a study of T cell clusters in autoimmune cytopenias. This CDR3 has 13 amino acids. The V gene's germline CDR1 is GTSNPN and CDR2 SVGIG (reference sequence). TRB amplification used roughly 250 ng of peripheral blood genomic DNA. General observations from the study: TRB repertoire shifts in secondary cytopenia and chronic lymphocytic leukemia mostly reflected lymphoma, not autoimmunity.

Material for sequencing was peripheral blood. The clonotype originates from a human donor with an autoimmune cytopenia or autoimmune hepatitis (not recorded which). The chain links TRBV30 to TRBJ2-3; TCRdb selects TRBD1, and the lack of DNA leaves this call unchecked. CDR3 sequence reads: CAWGAFGTDTQYF. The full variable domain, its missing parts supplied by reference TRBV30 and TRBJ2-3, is SQTIHQWPATLVQPVGSPLSLECTVEGTSNPNLYWYRQAAGRGLQLLFYSVGIGQISSEVPQNLSASRPQDRQFILSSKKLLLSDSGFYLCAWGAFGTDTQYFGPGTRLTVL.